These 28 T cell receptor beta chains share one sample of origin, sequenced in a study of beta chain features in type 1 diabetes. Since all of the isolated RNA was reverse transcribed, expressed TCRB transcripts were what got sequenced. TCRdb's table, derived via immunoSEQ multiplex PCR, lists solely in-frame clones and lacks some. The profile covers 250,000 to 300,000 clones, with around 7.3% appearing a single time and roughly 1% taken by the ten largest. Material: central memory CD4+ T cells from blood. Every receptor here comes from a woman under 30 in good health.

The chain employs TRBV30 and TRBJ1-2; D is unresolved. V shed 2 bases and J shed 2 bases, with 9 bases lying between them. The CDR3 covers 13 residues. Per germline, CDR1 GTSNPN and CDR2 SVGIG (reference sequence). CDR3 in amino acids: CAWSPDGNYGYTF. Written as DNA, the CDR3 is TGTGCCTGGAGTCCCGACGGGAACTATGGCTACACCTTC.

The chain uses TRBV5-5 and TRBJ1-1; D unclear. Germline CDR1 and CDR2: SGHKS and YYEKEE (reference sequence). The V gene lost 9 bases and the J gene lost 0 bases, with 9 bases spanning the gap. This CDR3 is built from 12 residues. In DNA form, the CDR3 reads TGTGCCACCCAGCTTATGAACACTGAAGCTTTCTTT. Translated, it gives CATQLMNTEAFF. The whole variable domain, filled in from reference TRBV5-5 and TRBJ1-1, reads DAGVTQSPTHLIKTRGQQVTLRCSPISGHKSVSWYQQVLGQGPQFIFQYYEKEERGRGNFPDRFSARQFPNYSSELNVNALLLGDSALYLCATQLMNTEAFFGQGTRLTVV.

In its sample, this clone was seen a few times. The rearrangement joins TRBV7-6 to TRBJ1-4; D gene ambiguous. This CDR3 is built from 14 residues. V was shortened by 5 bases and J by 11 bases, with 18 bases between the two germline ends. Germline CDR1 SGHVS, CDR2 FNYEAQ. The CDR3 region is CASSPLTGIHKLFF. DNA of the CDR3: TGTGCCAGCAGCCCGCTCACCGGGATCCATAAACTGTTTTTT. Drawing the rest from reference TRBV7-6 and TRBJ1-4, the complete variable domain is GAGVSQSPRYKVTKRGQDVALRCDPISGHVSLYWYRQALGQGPEFLTYFNYEAQQDKSGLPNDRFSAERPEGSISTLTIQRTEQRDSAMYRCASSPLTGIHKLFFGSGTQLSVL.

This sequence joins TRBV11-1 and TRBJ2-5; 7 bases map to TRBD1. Trimming took 5 bases from V and 1 from J; bases not matched to a gene: 7. The length of the CDR3 is 15 residues. In germline, CDR1 is SGHAT, CDR2 FQDESV (reference sequence). The DNA for the CDR3 is TGTGCCAGCAGCCCAAGGGACAGAACCCAAGAGACCCAGTACTTC. Amino acid sequence: CASSPRDRTQETQYF.

There are many counts of this clone. This sample includes further DNA sequences coding for the same CDR3. V gene TRBV2 combines with J gene TRBJ2-2; 9 bases match TRBD1. The V gene's germline CDR1 is SNHLY and CDR2 FYNNEI. V trimming: 6 bases; J trimming: 1 base; junction bases outside the gene matches: 0. This CDR3 is built from 14 residues. Here the CDR3 reads CASRDRGNTGELFF. As DNA, the CDR3 is TGTGCCAGCAGGGACAGGGGGAACACCGGGGAGCTGTTTTTT.

This clone was seen a handful of times. This chain uses TRBV4-2 with TRBJ1-6; D is undetermined. Trimming pared 4 bases from V and 7 bases from J, leaving 11 bases between. Germline V CDR1 and CDR2: LGHNA, YNFKEQ. This CDR3 is built from 14 residues. The CDR3 loop reads CASSPRFQNSPLHF. CDR3 nucleotides: TGTGCCAGCAGCCCGAGGTTCCAAAATTCACCCCTCCACTTT.

The chain carries TRBV7-3 and TRBJ2-6; D unclear. This CDR3 comprises 13 residues. V shed 3 bases and J shed 2 bases, with 2 bases lying between them. Germline V lookup: CDR1 SGHTA, CDR2 FQGTGA. The CDR3 DNA follows: TGTGCCAGCAGCTTGGCTGGGGCCAACGTCCTGACTTTC. This sequence encodes CASSLAGANVLTF.

The sample holds a few counts of this clone. The chain has TRBV7-9 and TRBJ2-1; 7 bases match TRBD1. This CDR3 is 17 amino acids long. The V and J ends lost 1 base and 5 bases, in that order; junction bases with no gene match: 11. Germline-derived CDR1 and CDR2 are SEHNR and FQNEAQ (reference sequence). CDR3 protein: CASSLGQGSRPDNEQFF. CDR3 bases: TGTGCCAGCAGCTTAGGACAGGGATCCAGGCCCGACAATGAGCAGTTCTTC. Together with reference TRBV7-9 and TRBJ2-1, the CDR3 gives the full variable domain: DTGVSQNPRHKITKRGQNVTFRCDPISEHNRLYWYRQTLGQGPEFLTYFQNEAQLEKSRLLSDRFSAERPKGSFSTLEIQRTEQGDSAMYLCASSLGQGSRPDNEQFFGPGTRLTVL.

This chain joins TRBV6-6 and TRBJ1-1, with D unclear. The CDR3 sequence is 13 residues long. In germline, CDR1 is MNHNY, CDR2 SVGAGI (reference sequence). The germline V and J ends were trimmed by 4 bases and 5 bases, with 11 bases remaining between them. The CDR3 DNA is TGTGCCAGCAGTTTAGAGGGCGATACTGAAGCTTTCTTT. As protein: CASSLEGDTEAFF.

The J gene is TRBJ2-1, the V gene TRBV5-5; no reliable D call. This CDR3 contains 14 residues. Trimming stripped 7 bases from V and 7 bases from J, with 18 bases between. CDR1 is SGHKS and CDR2 is YYEKEE in the germline V gene (reference sequence). CDR3 protein: CASATVGSQNEQFF. The CDR3 region has the DNA TGTGCCAGCGCAACGGTCGGGTCACAGAATGAGCAGTTCTTC.

In this sample, this clone turned up many times. Other nucleotide sequences in the sample specify the same CDR3. The chain recombines TRBV18 with TRBJ1-5, with no clear D. V gave up 2 bases and J gave up 2 bases, with 7 bases separating them. The V gene's germline CDR1 is KGHSH and CDR2 LQKENI. CDR3 length: 14 residues. DNA of the CDR3: TGTGCCAGCTCACCAGCGGGCGGCAATCAGCCCCAGCATTTT. It yields the protein CASSPAGGNQPQHF.

This sequence joins TRBV6-1 and TRBJ2-1; D may be TRBD1 (5 bases). The germline CDR1 and CDR2 sequences are MNHNS and SASEGT. CDR3 length: 13 residues. V dropped 8 bases and J dropped 5 bases, with 13 bases sitting between them. CDR3 coding DNA: TGTGCCAGCCTTGACAGTGACCACAATGAGCAGTTCTTC. This encodes CASLDSDHNEQFF.

The J gene is TRBJ2-5, the V gene TRBV6-6, with unresolved D. The CDR3 extends over 14 amino acids. Germline V lookup: CDR1 MNHNY, CDR2 SVGAGI (reference sequence). Trimming shortened V by 4 bases and J by 7 bases, and 16 bases separated the two germline ends. Here the CDR3 reads CASSSSDVAATQYF. CDR3 bases: TGTGCCAGCAGTTCTTCAGACGTGGCGGCGACCCAGTACTTC.

The chain recombines TRBV14 with TRBJ1-2; TRBD1 is a possible D gene (6 bases). Deletions cut 0 bases from V and 0 bases from J, with 11 bases between. The CDR3 extends over 16 amino acids. Germline CDR1 reads SGHDN; CDR2 reads FVKESK. CDR3 protein: CASSQDGGTANYGYTF. The CDR3 coding sequence is TGTGCCAGCAGCCAAGATGGGGGCACGGCTAACTATGGCTACACCTTC.

This chain links TRBV6-5 with TRBJ2-7; D is uncertain. Germline V CDR1 and CDR2: MNHEY, SVGAGI. The CDR3 consists of 12 residues. V was cut by 5 bases and J by 0 bases, with 5 bases left in between. The DNA for the CDR3 is TGTGCCAGCAGTGAAACCTCCTACGAGCAGTACGTC. It is translated as CASSETSYEQYV.

This clone was observed a handful of times. The chain joins TRBV9 to TRBJ2-5; D possibly corresponds to TRBD1 (5 bases). The CDR3 has 14 residues. V dropped 7 bases and J dropped 4 bases, with 17 bases sitting between them. Per the germline V gene, CDR1 is SGDLS and CDR2 is YYNGEE. DNA for the CDR3: TGTGCCAGCGGGGCGACCCGAAACGGAGAGACCCAGTACTTC. Translation gives CASGATRNGETQYF.

This clone was detected ten times or more. This chain connects TRBV7-2 to TRBJ2-3; D is perhaps TRBD2 (6 bases). V was shortened by 7 bases and J by 4 bases, with 15 bases between the two germline ends. The CDR3 runs 14 residues. Per germline, CDR1 SGHTA and CDR2 FQGNSA. CDR3 in DNA: TGTGCCAGCACCCTGGGCGGGACCCCAGATACGCAGTATTTT. Translated: CASTLGGTPDTQYF. Based on the CDR3 plus reference TRBV7-2 and TRBJ2-3, the full variable domain is GAGVSQSPSNKVTEKGKDVELRCDPISGHTALYWYRQSLGQGLEFLIYFQGNSAPDKSGLPSDRFSAERTGGSVSTLTIQRTQQEDSAVYLCASTLGGTPDTQYFGPGTRLTVL.

This clone was observed a few times. This rearrangement joins TRBV4-1 to TRBJ2-1, with D unresolved. Deletions cut 0 bases from V and 2 bases from J, with 11 bases between. Germline CDR1 and CDR2: MGHRA and YSYEKL. The CDR3 loop spans 16 amino acids. The CDR3 nucleotides read TGCGCCAGCAGCCAAGATCGTCAGGACGCCTACAATGAGCAGTTCTTC. It translates to CASSQDRQDAYNEQFF.

This clone was recorded a few times. The chain uses TRBV12-5 and TRBJ1-1; no clear D. Trimming shortened V by 6 bases and J by 9 bases, and 17 bases separated the two germline ends. Germline V gene sequence: CDR1 LGHNT, CDR2 FRNRAP. The CDR3 runs to 13 residues. In DNA form, the CDR3 reads TGTGCTAGTGGATCCTCCATCGGCGGGCAAGCTTTCTTT. This encodes CASGSSIGGQAFF.

This clone was counted ten times or more. This chain uses TRBV29-1 with TRBJ1-1; D is possibly TRBD1 (5 bases). Germline CDR1 and CDR2: SQVTM and ANQGSEA. The CDR3 covers 13 residues. V shed 4 bases and J shed 6 bases, with 15 bases lying between them. The chain's CDR3 is CSVGWGSIAEAFF. CDR3 coding DNA: TGCAGCGTTGGTTGGGGGTCTATCGCTGAAGCTTTCTTT.

The chain combines TRBV2 with TRBJ2-1; 9 bases map to TRBD2. There are 14 residues in the CDR3. J was trimmed by 6 bases and V by 6 bases; bases with no gene match: 6. In germline, CDR1 is SNHLY, CDR2 FYNNEI. The CDR3 reads CASRGTSNTNEQFF. CDR3 nucleotide sequence: TGTGCCAGCAGAGGGACTAGCAACACCAATGAGCAGTTCTTC.

The chain carries TRBV18 and TRBJ1-1; D not resolved. V lost 1 base to trimming and J lost 4 bases, with 10 bases between them. CDR1 and CDR2 (germline): KGHSH, LQKENI. There are 14 residues in the CDR3. The CDR3 spells CASSPQLGFTEAFF. CDR3 nucleotide sequence: TGTGCCAGCTCACCACAACTGGGATTCACTGAAGCTTTCTTT.

The table lists this clone with a count of one. The V and J genes are TRBV28 and TRBJ1-2, with 8 nucleotides matching TRBD1. Germline CDR1 is MDHEN and CDR2 is SYDVKM. CDR3 length: 15 amino acids. J gave up 7 bases and V 3 bases, and 10 bases lay outside the gene matches. The DNA for the CDR3 is TGTGCCAGCAGTTTCTCCGACAGGGGTCGGTCTGGCTACACCTTC. It encodes CASSFSDRGRSGYTF.

The table lists this clone with many counts. The chain uses TRBV14 and TRBJ2-7, with TRBD1 identical over 9 bases. There are 15 residues in the CDR3. V was pared by 2 bases and J by 1 base, with 3 bases of the junction left unmatched. Germline CDR1 SGHDN, CDR2 FVKESK. CDR3 in amino acids: CASSQQGQGSYEQYF. Written as DNA, the CDR3 is TGTGCCAGCAGCCAACAAGGACAGGGGTCCTACGAGCAGTACTTC.

In its sample, this clone was seen a few times. This chain uses TRBV30 with TRBJ1-5; D might be TRBD1 (5 bases). CDR3 length: 13 residues. Trimming took off 1 base at V and 7 bases at J, with 11 bases between the two ends. The germline gives CDR1 GTSNPN, CDR2 SVGIG (reference sequence). The CDR3 bases are TGTGCCTGGAGTGGGCAGGGACTCCAGCCCCAGCATTTT. It is translated as CAWSGQGLQPQHF.

The chain joins TRBV6-6 to TRBJ1-1; 10 bases map to TRBD1. Germline V gives CDR1 MNHNY, CDR2 SVGAGI (reference sequence). V trimming: 5 bases; J trimming: 5 bases; junction bases outside the gene matches: 5. The CDR3 is 14 amino acids. As DNA, the CDR3 is TGTGCCAGCAGTAGACAGGGGGCATGGACTGAAGCTTTCTTT. Translation: CASSRQGAWTEAFF.

A few counts support this clone. V gene TRBV7-8 combines with J gene TRBJ2-7; TRBD2 matches 9 bases. Trimming removed 1 base from V and 0 bases from J; junction bases left unmatched: 7. CDR1 and CDR2 (germline): SGHVS, FQNEAQ. The CDR3 totals 17 residues. CDR3 sequence (DNA): TGTGCCAGCAGCTTAGGACCTAGCGGGATGACCTCCTACGAGCAGTACTTC. It is translated as CASSLGPSGMTSYEQYF.

The J gene is TRBJ1-5, the V gene TRBV23-1; 7 bases map to TRBD1. TRBV23-1 is identified as an open reading frame with a role that is uncertain. With V trimmed by 2 bases and J by 4 bases, 8 bases remained unmatched. The CDR3 has 16 residues. Written as DNA, the CDR3 is TGCGCCAGCAGTCAAAGTCAACAGGGGTGGAATCAGCCCCAGCATTTT. The encoded protein is CASSQSQQGWNQPQHF.